One and the same sample provided the 10 T cell receptor beta chains below, sequenced in a study of blood T cell repertoires in COVID-19. TCRdb's table, derived via immunoSEQ multiplex PCR, lists solely in-frame clones and lacks some. The repertoire holds around 250,000 clones, with around 83% as singletons. Input material: peripheral blood. The receptor source for this set is a man older than 75 with acute or convalescent COVID-19.

This clone came up a few times. The rearrangement links TRBV6-5 to TRBJ2-1; D unclear. The CDR3 is made up of 14 amino acids. The germline V gene has CDR1 MNHEY and CDR2 SVGAGI. Trimming cost V 6 bases and J 2 bases, with 11 bases left between them. The CDR3 loop is CASRLLGPYNEQFF. The CDR3 region has the DNA TGTGCCAGCAGGCTATTGGGCCCCTACAATGAGCAGTTCTTC.

This chain connects TRBV19 to TRBJ1-4; a weak D match, TRBD1 (6 bases). V lost 8 bases and J 8 bases, leaving 15 bases between the germline ends. The CDR3 runs to 13 residues. From germline, CDR1 is LNHDA and CDR2 SQIVND (reference sequence). CDR3 sequence: CASALRGREKLFF. In DNA, the CDR3 is TGTGCCAGTGCCCTGAGGGGGAGAGAAAAACTGTTTTTT.

The chain has TRBV30 and TRBJ1-2; D unclear. Trimming took off 3 bases at V and 2 bases at J, with 10 bases between the two ends. Germline V CDR1 and CDR2: GTSNPN, SVGIG (reference sequence). The CDR3 runs to 13 residues. The DNA of the CDR3 is TGTGCCTGGAGCCGCACCGGGAACTATGGCTACACCTTC. Translating it yields CAWSRTGNYGYTF.

The table lists this clone with a count of one. This chain joins TRBV7-6 and TRBJ2-5; 13 positions match TRBD2. The CDR3 is 16 residues long. Losses at the gene ends were 4 bases for V and 6 bases for J; bases not matched to a gene: 8. Germline V gene sequence: CDR1 SGHVS, CDR2 FNYEAQ. Written as DNA, the CDR3 is TGTGCCAGCAGCTCGGCTACTAGCGGGGGGGCGCAGACCCAGTACTTC. It yields the protein CASSSATSGGAQTQYF.

V is TRBV28 and J is TRBJ2-1; 11 bases are a match to TRBD1. In germline, CDR1 is MDHEN, CDR2 SYDVKM. The CDR3 totals 15 residues. J gave up 6 bases and V 3 bases, and 4 bases lay outside the gene matches. CDR3 sequence: CASSFGTGGPNEQFF. The DNA for the CDR3 is TGTGCCAGCAGTTTCGGGACAGGGGGGCCCAATGAGCAGTTCTTC.

This clone was recorded only once. This chain joins TRBV7-9 and TRBJ2-1, with 9 positions matching TRBD1. Germline V lookup: CDR1 SEHNR, CDR2 FQNEAQ (reference sequence). V lost 7 bases to trimming and J lost 7 bases; unmatched junction nucleotides: 11. The CDR3 is 15 residues long. This CDR3 reads CASTRDGTGLNEQFF. The CDR3, as DNA: TGTGCCAGCACCCGTGACGGGACAGGGTTAAATGAGCAGTTCTTC.

The chain recombines TRBV9 with TRBJ2-1; TRBD2 matches 11 bases. In germline, CDR1 is SGDLS, CDR2 YYNGEE. The CDR3 has 18 amino acids. The junction had 8 bases not matched to a gene; V was cut back by 0 bases and J by 3 bases. CDR3 bases: TGTGCCAGCAGCGTAGCCCCTAGCGGGGGGACTGGCTACAATGAGCAGTTCTTC. This translates into CASSVAPSGGTGYNEQFF.

This clone was counted once. V usage is TRBV30 and J usage is TRBJ2-7, with 15 nucleotides matching TRBD2. J lost 3 bases, V lost 5 bases, and 2 bases had no gene match. The CDR3 consists of 14 residues. Per the germline V gene, CDR1 is GTSNPN and CDR2 is SVGIG (reference sequence). The CDR3 sequence is CAWGLAGGNYEQYF. Here the CDR3 DNA reads TGTGCCTGGGGACTAGCGGGAGGGAACTACGAGCAGTACTTC.

The chain is built from TRBV28 and TRBJ1-5; D is unresolved. V was clipped by 5 bases and J by 5 bases, with 16 bases between them. Germline CDR1 MDHEN, CDR2 SYDVKM. This CDR3 has 15 amino acids. CDR3 nucleotides: TGTGCCAGCAGTGCCACGGGTGGAGCTTATCAGCCCCAGCATTTT. Amino acids: CASSATGGAYQPQHF.

The genes are TRBV3-1 (or the pseudogene TRBV3-2) and TRBJ1-1; no definite D call. Trimming stripped 4 bases from V and 0 bases from J, with 9 bases between. CDR1 is LGHDT and CDR2 is YNNKEL in the germline V gene (reference sequence). The CDR3 is 14 residues long. The CDR3 sequence: CASSPTRMNTEAFF. The DNA of the CDR3 is TGTGCCAGCAGCCCGACACGCATGAACACTGAAGCTTTCTTT.